This T cell receptor beta chain was observed in a study of blood T cell repertoires in COVID-19. Trimming cost V 1 base and J 4 bases, with 7 bases left between them. This CDR3 spans 13 amino acids. Germline CDR1 is SGHTA and CDR2 is FQGNSA. Measured with immunoSEQ multiplex PCR; TCRdb has only the in-frame clones, and not every one. This table holds approximately 110,000 clones, about three quarters found once. Comment on this clone: A read error is possible here, since a much larger clone lies one base away.

J is TRBJ1-2 and V is TRBV7-2, with unresolved D. The origin of this receptor is an elderly man with acute or convalescent COVID-19. The sequenced sample was peripheral blood. In nucleotides, the CDR3 is TGTGCCAGCAGCTTAGAGGGAGGCTATGGCTACACCTTC. It translates to CASSLEGGYGYTF.